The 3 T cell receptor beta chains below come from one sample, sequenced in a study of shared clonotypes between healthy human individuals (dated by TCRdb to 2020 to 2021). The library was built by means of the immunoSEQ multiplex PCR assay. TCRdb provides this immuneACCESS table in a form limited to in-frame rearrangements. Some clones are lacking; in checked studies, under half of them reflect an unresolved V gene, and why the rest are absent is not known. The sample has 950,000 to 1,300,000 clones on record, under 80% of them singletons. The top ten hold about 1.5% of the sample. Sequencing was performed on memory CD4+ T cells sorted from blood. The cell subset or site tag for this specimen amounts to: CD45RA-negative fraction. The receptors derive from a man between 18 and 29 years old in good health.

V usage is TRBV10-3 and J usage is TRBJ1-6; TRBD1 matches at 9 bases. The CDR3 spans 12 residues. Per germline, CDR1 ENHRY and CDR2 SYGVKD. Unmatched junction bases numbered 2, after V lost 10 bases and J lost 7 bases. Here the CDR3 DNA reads TGTGCCAATGGACAGGGGAATTCACCCCTCCACTTT. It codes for CANGQGNSPLHF.

The CDR3 is CASAGQGRSPLHF. DNA of the CDR3: TGTGCCAGCGCCGGACAGGGAAGATCACCCCTCCACTTT. This chain links TRBV27 with TRBJ1-6; 8 bases agree with TRBD1. The CDR3 has 13 residues. Unmatched junction bases numbered 7, after V lost 8 bases and J lost 10 bases. Per germline, CDR1 MNHEY and CDR2 SMNVEV (reference sequence).

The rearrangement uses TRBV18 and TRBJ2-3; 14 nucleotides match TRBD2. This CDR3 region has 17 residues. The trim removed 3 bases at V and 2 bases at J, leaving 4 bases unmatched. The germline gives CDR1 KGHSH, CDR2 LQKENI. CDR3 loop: CASSPRTSGRPTDTQYF. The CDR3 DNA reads TGTGCCAGCTCACCGCGGACTAGCGGGAGGCCCACAGATACGCAGTATTTT.